One sample yielded the 22 T cell receptor beta chains listed below, sequenced in a study of cytomegalovirus exposure and HLA in healthy donors (dated by TCRdb to about 2017). Library preparation employed the immunoSEQ multiplex PCR assay. The multiplex PCR relied on a mix of 60 forward primers for TCR Vbeta segments and 13 reverse primers for TCR Jbeta segments. The clones in this table, taken by TCRdb from immuneACCESS, are in-frame only. Not every clone is retained; where verified, under half of the shortfall comes from an unresolved V gene, and the cause of the rest is unknown. This sample has 120,000 to 150,000 clones in its table, and around 65% of those were observed once. The top ten hold around 1.8% of the sample. The sequencing input was PBMCs. The receptors originated from a male donor in good health and CMV-seronegative.

The J gene is TRBJ2-3, the V gene TRBV14; D might be TRBD1 (5 bases). The V and J ends lost 0 bases and 7 bases respectively, with 17 bases between them. The CDR3 runs 16 residues. CDR1 is SGHDN, CDR2 FVKESK, per germline. The CDR3 is CASSQEAGISLNTQYF. As DNA, the CDR3 is TGTGCCAGCAGCCAAGAGGCAGGGATTAGTTTAAATACGCAGTATTTT. Full variable domain (remainder filled in from reference TRBV14 and TRBJ2-3): EAGVTQFPSHSVIEKGQTVTLRCDPISGHDNLYWYRRVMGKEIKFLLHFVKESKQDESGMPNNRFLAERTGGTYSTLKVQPAELEDSGVYFCASSQEAGISLNTQYFGPGTRLTVL.

This clone came up a few times. The chain carries TRBV7-2 and TRBJ1-1, with TRBD1 matching 10 bases. Germline V lookup: CDR1 SGHTA, CDR2 FQGNSA. After removal of 3 bases from V and 5 bases from J, the junction contained 3 bases not matched to a gene. This CDR3 contains 14 residues. CDR3 loop: CASSFGTGATEAFF. CDR3 DNA: TGTGCCAGCAGCTTCGGGACAGGGGCGACTGAAGCTTTCTTT.

This chain links TRBV5-6 with TRBJ1-1; TRBD1 aligns across 11 bases. This CDR3 comprises 15 residues. The ends lost 0 bases at V and 3 bases at J; junction bases unmatched: 1. Per germline, CDR1 SGHDT and CDR2 YYEEEE. The CDR3 DNA is TGTGCCAGCAGCTTGGGGGACAGGGGGTACACTGAAGCTTTCTTT. As protein: CASSLGDRGYTEAFF.

The V gene is TRBV6-5, the J gene TRBJ1-1; D remains ambiguous. CDR3 length: 13 amino acids. Per the germline V gene, CDR1 is MNHEY and CDR2 is SVGAGI. The ends were cut back, 7 bases at V and 1 base at J, with 10 bases in the middle. CDR3 in DNA: TGTGCCAGCAATTGGGCAGAGAACACTGAAGCTTTCTTT. Its translation is CASNWAENTEAFF.

The chain combines TRBV9 with TRBJ2-7; 7 bases align to TRBD1. Germline lookup yields CDR1 SGDLS and CDR2 YYNGEE. CDR3 length: 14 residues. Losses at the gene ends were 3 bases for V and 4 bases for J; bases not matched to a gene: 7. CDR3 sequence (DNA): TGTGCCAGCAGCGCCCGGACAGGCCCTTACGAGCAGTACTTC. It encodes CASSARTGPYEQYF.

The chain recombines TRBV15 with TRBJ2-1, with 9 bases lining up with TRBD1. The V and J ends lost 3 bases and 3 bases, in that order; junction bases with no gene match: 0. Germline V gives CDR1 LNHNV, CDR2 YYDKDF (reference sequence). This CDR3 comprises 14 residues. The CDR3 DNA reads as TGTGCCACCAGCAGGGGACAGGGCTACAATGAGCAGTTCTTC. It yields the protein CATSRGQGYNEQFF.

This chain connects TRBV4-3 to TRBJ2-5, with 7 bases fitting TRBD1. The germline V gene encodes CDR1 LGHNA and CDR2 YSLEER. The junction had 23 bases not matched to a gene; V was cut back by 0 bases and J by 10 bases. The CDR3 spans 19 residues. The CDR3 DNA follows: TGCGCCAGCAGCCAAGATGTTGCGTTGGGACAGCGACGACCTAATGTCCAGTACTTC. This codes for CASSQDVALGQRRPNVQYF.

This chain connects TRBV27 to TRBJ1-1, with 10 bases fitting TRBD1. Germline CDR1 MNHEY, CDR2 SMNVEV (reference sequence). The CDR3 is 14 residues long. V was pared by 6 bases and J by 4 bases, with 5 bases of the junction left unmatched. The CDR3: CASRGQGLITEAFF. The CDR3 bases are TGTGCCAGCAGGGGACAGGGGTTAATCACTGAAGCTTTCTTT.

The V and J genes are TRBV11-3 and TRBJ2-7, with TRBD2 identical over 11 bases. This CDR3 is 15 amino acids long. CDR1 SGHNT and CDR2 YENEEA come from the germline V gene. V lost 1 base, J lost 2 bases, and 1 base stayed unmatched. The CDR3 loop is CASSLGLAGPYEQYF. The CDR3 DNA is TGTGCCAGCAGCTTAGGACTAGCGGGGCCCTACGAGCAGTACTTC.

The CDR3 region has the DNA TGTGCCAGCAGTTACCTAGCGGGGGACTCTCAGTTCTTC. This translates into CASSYLAGDSQFF. The chain joins TRBV6-5 to TRBJ2-1, with 10 bases aligning to TRBD2. Germline V lookup: CDR1 MNHEY, CDR2 SVGAGI. The CDR3 is 13 amino acids. V shed 2 bases and J 13 bases; nucleotides not matched to a gene: 5.

J is TRBJ2-1 and V is TRBV2; no firm D call. Germline V gene data show CDR1 as SNHLY and CDR2 as FYNNEI. Deletions cut 3 bases from V and 8 bases from J, with 11 bases between. This CDR3 is 13 amino acids long. DNA for the CDR3: TGTGCCAGCAGTGAGTTGGGCAGTTATGAGCAGTTCTTC. Translation gives CASSELGSYEQFF. Full variable domain (outside the CDR3, taken from reference TRBV2 and TRBJ2-1): EPEVTQTPSHQVTQMGQEVILRCVPISNHLYFYWYRQILGQKVEFLVSFYNNEISEKSEIFDDQFSVERPDGSNFTLKIRSTKLEDSAMYFCASSELGSYEQFFGPGTRLTVL.

The rearrangement uses TRBV19 and TRBJ1-2; D is possibly TRBD1 (6 bases). Germline CDR1 LNHDA, CDR2 SQIVND (reference sequence). With 6 bases removed from V and 2 bases from J, the gap between germline ends came to 16 bases. This CDR3 spans 15 amino acids. The CDR3 protein is CASSTQQGTNYGYTF. The CDR3, as DNA: TGTGCCAGTAGCACCCAACAGGGAACCAACTATGGCTACACCTTC.

This clone was detected only a few times. The chain links TRBV9 to TRBJ2-3; a weak D match, TRBD2 (6 bases). Germline CDR1 is SGDLS and CDR2 is YYNGEE. The CDR3 loop spans 16 amino acids. The germline V and J ends were trimmed by 2 bases and 6 bases, with 19 bases remaining between them. CDR3 in DNA: TGTGCCAGCAGCGTCACGGGGGACCAGAGGTTGGATACGCAGTATTTT. This codes for CASSVTGDQRLDTQYF.

This clone was seen only once. The chain combines TRBV7-2 with TRBJ1-3; D is ambiguous. V was cut by 3 bases and J by 3 bases, with 15 bases left in between. This CDR3 has 16 residues. Looked up from germline, CDR1 is SGHTA and CDR2 is FQGNSA. The DNA for the CDR3 is TGTGCCAGCAGCTTCGCCAGCGGGTTTTTTGGAAACACCATATATTTT. It translates to CASSFASGFFGNTIYF.

The V and J genes are TRBV6-6 and TRBJ1-6, with D possibly matching TRBD1 (6 bases). V gave up 0 bases and J gave up 9 bases, with 12 bases separating them. Germline CDR1 MNHNY, CDR2 SVGAGI (reference sequence). The CDR3 covers 15 residues. Written as DNA, the CDR3 is TGTGCCAGCAGTTACTCTGGGGGCCGGGGTTCACCCCTCCACTTT. As protein: CASSYSGGRGSPLHF.

This clone was detected only once. CDR3 sequence reads: CASSSGGQGKTFF. The CDR3 nucleotides are TGTGCCAGCAGCTCCGGGGGACAGGGGAAGACTTTCTTT. The chain recombines TRBV7-2 with TRBJ1-1; 10 bases agree with TRBD1. V shed 4 bases and J 12 bases; nucleotides not matched to a gene: 8. CDR3 length: 13 residues. Germline V gene sequence: CDR1 SGHTA, CDR2 FQGNSA. Full variable domain (missing parts from reference TRBV7-2 and TRBJ1-1): GAGVSQSPSNKVTEKGKDVELRCDPISGHTALYWYRQSLGQGLEFLIYFQGNSAPDKSGLPSDRFSAERTGGSVSTLTIQRTQQEDSAVYLCASSSGGQGKTFFGQGTRLTVV.

The table lists this clone with a few counts. The genes are TRBV4-1 and TRBJ1-3; D is undetermined. The germline gives CDR1 MGHRA, CDR2 YSYEKL. CDR3 length: 17 amino acids. Trimming took 0 bases from V and 0 from J, leaving 12 bases between them. The CDR3 coding sequence is TGCGCCAGCAGCCAAGAACCCGGCAGGCCCTCTGGAAACACCATATATTTT. Residues: CASSQEPGRPSGNTIYF.

The chain joins TRBV7-2 to TRBJ1-5, with D possibly being TRBD1 (5 bases). The germline V and J ends were trimmed by 4 bases and 1 base, with 14 bases remaining between them. From germline, CDR1 is SGHTA and CDR2 FQGNSA. The CDR3 spans 16 residues. CDR3 sequence reads: CASSSTVDRSNQPQHF. CDR3 DNA sequence: TGTGCCAGCAGCTCAACCGTTGACAGAAGCAATCAGCCCCAGCATTTT.

The CDR3 sequence: CASSSSGTGGLRPLHF. The DNA for the CDR3 is TGTGCCAGCAGTTCCTCCGGGACAGGGGGCCTAAGGCCCCTCCACTTT. The chain couples TRBV6-5 to TRBJ1-6, with 12 bases that match TRBD1. Germline V CDR1 and CDR2: MNHEY, SVGAGI. V lost 4 bases and J lost 13; bases outside the gene matches: 11. The CDR3 runs to 16 residues.

There are a few counts of this clone. The CDR3 DNA is TGTGCCAGCAGCTTAGGGGACAGCCTTATTTCTGGAGGCTACACCTTC. As protein: CASSLGDSLISGGYTF. This chain links TRBV7-9 with TRBJ1-2, with 7 bases matching TRBD1. Germline V gene data show CDR1 as SEHNR and CDR2 as FQNEAQ (reference sequence). The length of the CDR3 is 16 residues. V trimming: 1 base; J trimming: 8 bases; junction bases outside the gene matches: 13.

The V and J genes are TRBV4-2 and TRBJ1-4, with D tentatively TRBD1 (5 bases). Per germline, CDR1 LGHNA and CDR2 YNFKEQ. This CDR3 spans 17 amino acids. Trimming cost V 2 bases and J 0 bases, with 13 bases left between them. The CDR3 bases are TGTGCCAGCAGCCAAACCAGGGTTGGGGCAACTAATGAAAAACTGTTTTTT. It is translated as CASSQTRVGATNEKLFF.

The V call is TRBV7-9, the J call TRBJ1-1; 7 nucleotides line up with TRBD1. This CDR3 contains 14 residues. Germline CDR1 and CDR2: SEHNR and FQNEAQ (reference sequence). V was clipped by 6 bases and J by 9 bases; unmatched bases: 13. The CDR3 region is CASRPQGQNCKAFF. The CDR3 bases are TGTGCCAGCAGACCTCAGGGACAGAATTGTAAAGCTTTCTTT.